This record covers a single T cell receptor beta chain. The entry originates in a study of blood T cell repertoires in COVID-19. For the study at large: Sites in the United States, Italy and Spain provided acute and convalescent COVID-19 samples. Nucleic acid was either cDNA or gDNA, and it came from T cells, B-cell-depleted T cells, or PBMCs.

In the source study's methods: Researchers report that nucleated cell counts were estimated from reference gene primer amplification. Produced via immunoSEQ multiplex PCR; TCRdb's table is partial and in-frame only. From that table come the V and J calls and clone size; the DNA was used to work out D and trimming. The sample shows about 170,000 clones, around nine tenths of them seen only once. CDR3 length: 15 residues. With 2 bases removed from V and 1 base from J, the gap between germline ends came to 9 bases. Germline V gene sequence: CDR1 MDHEN, CDR2 SYDVKM. This chain connects TRBV28 to TRBJ1-5; TRBD1 might be the D (5 bases). The sequenced material came from peripheral blood. This receptor was taken from a man aged 50 to 60 who had recovered from COVID-19. The DNA of the CDR3 is TGTGCCAGCAGTTTAGGCAGGGCCAGCAATCAGCCCCAGCATTTT. It codes for CASSLGRASNQPQHF.